Listed below are T cell receptor beta chains from one sample, sequenced in a study of tumor and adjacent non-tumor tissue in lung cancer. Via MiXCR, TCRdb re-called the multiplex PCR reads, giving one row per CDR3 protein. The table has tens of thousands of distinct CDR3 sequences, around 85% seen once. The sample consisted of lung tumor tissue. The receptors were gathered from a woman in her 50s with non-small cell lung cancer. The CDR3 runs from the conserved cysteine through the conserved F or W. Each record gives: D gene, J gene, V gene, clone size, CDR3 DNA, CDR3 protein. A D gene is named only where the DNA matches it firmly. Size values are once, few and many counts, or a class for expanded clones, and some rows have none.

TRBD1 | TRBJ2-2 | TRBV20-1 | - | TGCGGTGCTAAATCTGGTACAGGGGCGAACACCGGGGAGCCGTTTTTT | CGAKSGTGANTGEPFF
- | TRBJ2-1 | TRBV24-1 | - | TGTGCCACCAGCAAGGCCATCAGCAAATCCTACAATGAGCAGTTCTTC | CATSKAISKSYNEQFF
- | TRBJ2-7 | TRBV11-1 | - | TGTGCCAGCAGCCCAAGGGTCATAAGGGGGAAGCAGTACTTC | CASSPRVIRGKQYF
- | TRBJ2-3 | TRBV20-1 | - | TGCAGTGATACCCGGCTAGTCCTCTCAGATACGCAGTATTTT | CSDTRLVLSDTQYF
- | TRBJ1-1 | TRBV28 | - | TGTGCCAGCAGACCACAGGAGGTTAACACTGAAGCTTTCTTT | CASRPQEVNTEAFF
TRBD2 | TRBJ2-1 | TRBV24-1 | - | TGTGCCACCAATGATTCGTCGGGAGGGCAGTTCTTC | CATNDSSGGQFF
- | TRBJ2-5 | TRBV20-1 | - | TGCAGTCCTAGACAGCCTCTACAAGAGACGCAGTACTTC | CSPRQPLQETQYF
- | TRBJ2-5 | TRBV20-1 | few | TGCAGTGCCAAGGATGTAACAGTGCAGCAAGAGACCCAGTACTTC | CSAKDVTVQQETQYF
- | TRBJ2-3 | TRBV19 | many | TGTGCCAGCACAGCGCGAGATACGCAGTATTTT | CASTARDTQYF
- | TRBJ1-2 | TRBV20-1 | - | TGCAGTGCCACACTGGGGGCAGGCTATGGCTACACCTTC | CSATLGAGYGYTF
TRBD2 | TRBJ2-7 | TRBV20-1 | - | TGCAGTGCTAGCCGTGACTGGGGGGGGAGGCAGTACTTC | CSASRDWGGRQYF
- | TRBJ2-7 | TRBV20-1 | - | TGCATTGTTAGATCAGAGGCGGTCTCCTACGAGCAGTACTTC | CIVRSEAVSYEQYF
- | TRBJ2-7 | TRBV6-1 | - | TGTGCCAGCAATGGACTAATGGCCCTCTACGAGCAGTACTTC | CASNGLMALYEQYF
TRBD1 | TRBJ2-1 | TRBV20-1 | - | TGCAGTGCTCCTCGGGACAGGGGTGATGAGCAGTCCTTC | CSAPRDRGDEQSF
TRBD2 | TRBJ2-2 | TRBV24-1 | - | TGTGTCACCAGTGATTCCGCCAACCGACTAGCGGGAGAGGTCACCGGGCAGCTATTTTTT | CVTSDSANRLAGEVTGQLFF
TRBD2 | TRBJ2-1 | TRBV29-1 | - | TGCAGCGTTCGGATTAGCGGGGCCGAGCAGTTCTTC | CSVRISGAEQFF
- | TRBJ2-7 | TRBV20-1 | - | TGCACCGCTAGAGTAGTGGGTCCCAACTACGAGCAGTACTTC | CTARVVGPNYEQYF
- | TRBJ2-7 | TRBV11-1 | - | TGCGCCAGCAGCTTAGGTCAGGACAGCTATTTCTACGAGCAGTACTTC | CASSLGQDSYFYEQYF
TRBD2 | TRBJ2-1 | TRBV30 | - | TGTGTCTGGGGTCAGGGGACTAGCGGGAGCTATGAGCAGTTCTTC | CVWGQGTSGSYEQFF
TRBD1 | TRBJ2-2 | TRBV12-5 | - | TGTGCTAGTGCCGGGCCCCCGGGACAGGGACCCACCGTTGAGCTGTTTTTT | CASAGPPGQGPTVELFF
- | TRBJ2-7 | TRBV28 | - | TGTGCCAGCAGTATACTCGGACCAGCGGAACAACCATACGAGCAGTATTTC | CASSILGPAEQPYEQYF
TRBD2 | TRBJ2-7 | TRBV12-3/TRBV12-4 | - | TGTGCCAGCAGTTTAACAGCGGGACTACACCGAAATAGATACGAGCAATACTTC | CASSLTAGLHRNRYEQYF
- | TRBJ1-1 | TRBV4-1 | - | TGCGCCAGCATCCAAGATCAATACAGGGCGAACACTGAAGCTTTCTTT | CASIQDQYRANTEAFF
TRBD2 | TRBJ2-1 | TRBV6-6 | - | TGTGCCACCGCCGGGACTAGCGATGTTTCTGTCCATAAGCAGTCCTTC | CATAGTSDVSVHKQSF